Included here is one TCR beta chain sequence, with context. Its cognate antigen is unknown. The CDR3 runs to 14 residues. The V and J ends lost 4 bases and 2 bases respectively, with 10 bases between them. In germline, CDR1 is SGHTA, CDR2 FQGTGA. This entry comes from a study of post-analysis software for immune sequencing data. TCR beta cDNA libraries included unique molecular identifiers. Each CDR3 protein gets one entry after TCRdb re-called the PCR reads with MiXCR. In the table there are about 540,000 distinct CDR3 sequences, roughly 34% of which are singletons. Study-wide points: Five or six TRBV segments, TRBV5-6, TRBV5-1 and TRBV20-1 among them, were found more frequent in patients than controls.

The gene calls are TRBV7-3 and TRBJ2-3, with D unresolved. The receptor's source is a girl aged 2-17 years with multiple sclerosis. The sequenced sample consisted of blood. CDR3 region: CASSWLGNTDTQYF. The CDR3 region has the DNA TGTGCCAGCAGCTGGTTGGGTAACACAGATACGCAGTATTTT.